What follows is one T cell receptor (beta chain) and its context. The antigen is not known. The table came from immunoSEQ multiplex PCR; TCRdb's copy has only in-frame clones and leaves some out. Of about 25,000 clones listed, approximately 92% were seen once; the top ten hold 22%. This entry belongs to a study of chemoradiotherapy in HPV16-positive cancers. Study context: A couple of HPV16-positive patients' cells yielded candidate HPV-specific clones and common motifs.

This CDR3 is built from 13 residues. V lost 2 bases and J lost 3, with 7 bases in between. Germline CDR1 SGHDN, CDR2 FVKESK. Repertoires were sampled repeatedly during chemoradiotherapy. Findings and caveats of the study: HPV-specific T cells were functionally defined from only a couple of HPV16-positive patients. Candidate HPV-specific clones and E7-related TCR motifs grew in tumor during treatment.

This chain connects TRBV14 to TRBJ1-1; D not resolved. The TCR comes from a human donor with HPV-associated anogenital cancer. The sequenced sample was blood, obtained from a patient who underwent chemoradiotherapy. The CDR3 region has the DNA TGTGCCAGCAGCCAATACAGACACACTGAAGCTTTCTTT. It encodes CASSQYRHTEAFF.